This T cell receptor (beta chain) was profiled in a study of beta chain features in type 1 diabetes. V gave up 5 bases and J gave up 4 bases; unmatched junction bases: 5. Germline CDR1 and CDR2: PRHDT and FYEKMQ (reference sequence). The CDR3 spans 14 residues. The study reverse transcribed the entire isolated RNA, so it sequenced expressed TCRB transcripts. TCRdb's table, derived via immunoSEQ multiplex PCR, lists solely in-frame clones and lacks some. The sample lists around 250,000 clones; roughly 13% were seen once. Averaging around 110 mL, one heparinised blood draw was given by each donor. Purity (above 95%) was reached by all sorted populations.

The rearrangement uses TRBV13 and TRBJ1-5; 7 positions match TRBD1. The receptor comes from a woman aged 40 to 50 in good health. The source material was naive CD4+ T cells from blood. The CDR3 sequence is CASSRDRVNQPQHF. The CDR3 nucleotides read TGTGCCAGCAGCCGCGACAGGGTTAATCAGCCCCAGCATTTT.